These T cell receptor beta chains were read from a single sample in a study of human T cells and chemical hapten exposure. TCRdb called the RACE reads again in MiXCR, with one record for every CDR3 protein. Among roughly 50,000 distinct CDR3 sequences listed, more than 9.5% were seen once. Source: whole blood, taken in connection with sensitization to the hapten diphenylcyclopropenone (DPC). The source of these receptors is a woman aged 40 to 49 with alopecia areata. Some clones in this sample may be carry-over from other donors' samples. The CDR3 runs from the conserved cysteine through the conserved F or W.

v_gene,j_gene,CDR3aa
TRBV5-6,TRBJ1-1,CASSLFPGQVEAFF
TRBV3-1,TRBJ2-1,CASSQAIRRNEQFF
TRBV4-3,TRBJ2-1,CASSQGRVGYEQFF
TRBV12-3/TRBV12-4,TRBJ2-6,CASSSSVQGANVLTF
TRBV11-2,TRBJ2-3,CASSFGRASTDTQYF
TRBV5-5,TRBJ1-6,CASSPTGEAGSPLHF
TRBV4-2,TRBJ2-1,CASSPTGRGATYNEQFF
TRBV9,TRBJ2-7,CASSPEGSSYEQYF
TRBV6-4,TRBJ2-2,CASSESSRFEAGELFF
TRBV5-1,TRBJ2-1,CASSLVLSPLNAEQFF
TRBV7-2,TRBJ1-1,CASSGPGMRTEAFF
TRBV7-9,TRBJ2-7,CASSAGLTSYEQYF
TRBV15,TRBJ1-1,CATSRPQGSTEAFF
TRBV5-5,TRBJ1-5,CASSLGGAEVQHF
TRBV12-5,TRBJ1-1,CASGFGQTHTEAFF
TRBV7-8,TRBJ2-3,CASSSPGGASTDTQYF
TRBV20-1,TRBJ2-7,CSASVLGQVSEQYF
TRBV20-1,TRBJ1-6,CSARDRDRSYSPLHF
TRBV28,TRBJ1-1,CASSYLGWNTEAFF
TRBV20-1,TRBJ1-2,CSAPVPPSSKYGYTF
TRBV6-2/TRBV6-3,TRBJ2-7,CASSYDRVYEQYF
TRBV7-2,TRBJ1-6,CASSPRDRANSPLHF
TRBV24-1,TRBJ2-2,CATEGLANTGELFF
TRBV12-3/TRBV12-4,TRBJ1-5,CASRLGGRNQPQHF
TRBV5-6,TRBJ1-5,CASSQAGTLEGQPQHF
TRBV2,TRBJ2-3,CATKVGTSSDTQYF
TRBV27,TRBJ2-7,CASSRDRASYEQYF
TRBV20-1,TRBJ2-2,CSASPGTVYTGELFF
TRBV12-3/TRBV12-4,TRBJ2-1,CASSPRTSGRNEQFF
TRBV11-2,TRBJ2-3,CASRPPTVMSSGPSTDTQYF
TRBV15,TRBJ1-2,CATSRDRSTNYGYTF
TRBV28,TRBJ2-7,CASSPLGTSGGLSSYEQYF
TRBV6-2/TRBV6-3,TRBJ1-5,CATEGRGVRQPQHF
TRBV9,TRBJ1-2,CASSVARRYTF
TRBV20-1,TRBJ1-5,CSARPPGDQPQHF
TRBV2,TRBJ2-5,CASSEAPETQYF
TRBV3-1,TRBJ1-1,CASSQDGGLNTEAFF
TRBV27,TRBJ1-6,CASSNGPQGARSPLHF
TRBV2,TRBJ1-5,CASSDKRPDQPQHF
TRBV2,TRBJ1-1,CASRPLGTAEAFF